This T cell receptor (beta chain) was identified during a study of T cell responses to AZD1222 COVID-19 vaccine. Study conclusions and caveats: Just a handful of AZD1222 recipients were seropositive at baseline. Repertoires were obtained only post-peak T cell response. Possibly, clonal diversity was underestimated; donors were largely white British and included more females. Dominant at 160-218 and 743-854, vaccine-associated CD4 TCRs also spanned spike.

The CDR3 has 15 amino acids. V lost 0 bases to trimming and J lost 5 bases, with 11 bases between them. The germline CDR1 and CDR2 sequences are SGHTA and FQGTGA. TCRdb keeps only in-frame clones here, not all; method: immunoSEQ multiplex PCR. The table lists around 99,000 clones, approximately 90% of them singletons, with 12% in the top ten. Concerning this clone itself: Its target is unknown.

The clonotype was recovered from an adult in good health. V is TRBV7-3 and J is TRBJ2-1; D gene uncertain. The sequenced sample was peripheral blood, obtained on day 0 of AZD1222 vaccination. CDR3 sequence (DNA): TGTGCCAGCAGCTTAACGTACTCAGGAAACAATGAGCAGTTCTTC. Protein product: CASSLTYSGNNEQFF.